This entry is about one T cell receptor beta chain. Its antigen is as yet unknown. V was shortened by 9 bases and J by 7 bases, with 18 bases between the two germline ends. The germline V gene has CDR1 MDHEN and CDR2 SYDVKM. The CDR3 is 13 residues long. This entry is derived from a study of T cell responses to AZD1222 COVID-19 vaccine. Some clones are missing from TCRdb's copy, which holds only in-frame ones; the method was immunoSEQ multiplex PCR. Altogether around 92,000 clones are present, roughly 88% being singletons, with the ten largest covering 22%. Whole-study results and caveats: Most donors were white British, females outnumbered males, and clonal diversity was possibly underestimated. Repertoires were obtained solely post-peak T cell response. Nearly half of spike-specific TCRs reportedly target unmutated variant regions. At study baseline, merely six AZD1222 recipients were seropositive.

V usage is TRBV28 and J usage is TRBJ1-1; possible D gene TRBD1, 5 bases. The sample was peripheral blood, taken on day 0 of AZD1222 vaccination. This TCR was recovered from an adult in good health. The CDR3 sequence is CASIRLDNVEAFF. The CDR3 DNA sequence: TGTGCCAGTATTAGGTTGGACAACGTTGAAGCTTTCTTT.